This T cell receptor (beta chain) was recovered during a study of T cells in Graves' hyperthyroidism and ophthalmopathy. Turning to the study itself: Peripheral blood was acquired at first diagnosis, ahead of any therapy whatsoever.

The CDR3 covers 11 residues. Germline CDR1 is LGHNT and CDR2 is FRNRAP. The V and J ends lost 2 bases and 6 bases respectively, with 4 bases between them. About this clonotype itself: The antigen remains unidentified.

Isolation of PBMCs was performed on 8 to 10 ml fresh peripheral blood. Amplification of TCR beta CDR3 regions used RNA as the template. HTBI primers drove first-round RT-PCR of the TCR CDR3. TCRdb reanalysed the multiplex PCR reads using MiXCR and keeps one entry per CDR3 protein. The sample has fewer than 650,000 distinct CDR3 sequences, approximately 14% seen once; the top ten hold less than 6%. Whole-study results and caveats: Through a model of 13 V-J features, ophthalmopathy was separated from stable hyperthyroidism.

This clonotype was obtained from a woman aged 25 to 45 with Graves' hyperthyroidism that later progressed to Graves' ophthalmopathy. V gene TRBV12-5 combines with J gene TRBJ1-1; D not resolved. Sequencing used blood. CDR3 in amino acids: CASGLMAEAFF. DNA for the CDR3: TGTGCTAGTGGTTTGATGGCTGAAGCTTTCTTT.